These 9 T cell receptor beta chains were sequenced from one sample in a study of long-term antiretroviral therapy in people with HIV. Researchers ran immunoSEQ v3.0 at survey level. The protocol was immunoSEQ multiplex PCR, while the TCRdb copy is restricted to in-frame clones and leaves out a portion. This sample carries some 10,000 clones, roughly 70% of them seen once, and the ten largest clones take around 20%. The material was unsorted PBMCs, obtained 1.8 years before starting antiretroviral therapy. These receptors all stem from a man aged 35-49 years with HIV.

This clone occurred once. This chain joins TRBV23-1 and TRBJ1-6; no reliable D call. TRBV23-1 counts as an open reading frame of uncertain function. The CDR3 is 15 residues long. The V gene lost 6 bases and the J gene lost 7 bases, with 16 bases spanning the gap. The CDR3 is CASRAPPGRNSPLHF. The CDR3 DNA is TGCGCCAGCAGGGCCCCCCCGGGCAGGAATTCACCCCTCCACTTT.

The J gene is TRBJ2-3, the V gene TRBV5-1; no definite D call. Germline assignment: CDR1 SGHRS and CDR2 YFSETQ. Trimming pared 5 bases from V and 2 bases from J, leaving 9 bases between. CDR3 length: 13 amino acids. CDR3 sequence (DNA): TGCGCCAGCAGGCCTGGCCCCACAGATACGCAGTATTTT. Its translation is CASRPGPTDTQYF.

By its share, this clone is medium-sized. The chain links TRBV7-9 to TRBJ1-3; 7 positions match TRBD1. The CDR3 covers 17 residues. V gave up 4 bases and J gave up 7 bases; unmatched junction bases: 16. Germline CDR1 is SEHNR and CDR2 is FQNEAQ (reference sequence). In DNA form, the CDR3 reads TGTGCCAGCAGCTCGACTTCGACAGGGTGGAAAGCCAACACCATATATTTT. Translating it yields CASSSTSTGWKANTIYF.

V gene TRBV11-2 combines with J gene TRBJ2-7; D perhaps matches TRBD1 (5 bases). CDR3 length equals 13 residues. CDR1 SGHAT and CDR2 FQNNGV come from the germline V gene. The V and J ends lost 5 bases and 4 bases respectively, with 12 bases between them. CDR3 coding DNA: TGTGCCAGCAGCCCATGGACACTGTACGAGCAGTACTTC. Amino acids: CASSPWTLYEQYF.

The genes are TRBV27 and TRBJ2-2; D is uncertain. This CDR3 is 15 amino acids long. V shed 7 bases and J shed 3 bases, with 15 bases lying between them. The germline V gene encodes CDR1 MNHEY and CDR2 SMNVEV (reference sequence). The CDR3 DNA follows: TGTGCCAGCAAGGCCACCACCTCGGACACCGGGGAGCTGTTTTTT. The encoded protein is CASKATTSDTGELFF.

The chain uses TRBV6-1 and TRBJ1-1; possible D gene TRBD1, 6 bases. The CDR3 extends over 16 amino acids. Germline V CDR1 and CDR2: MNHNS, SASEGT. Trimming shortened V by 4 bases and J by 1 base, and 16 bases separated the two germline ends. CDR3 sequence reads: CASSGIGGAQNTEAFF. The CDR3 DNA reads TGTGCCAGCAGTGGAATAGGGGGGGCTCAGAACACTGAAGCTTTCTTT.

V and J are TRBV29-1 and TRBJ2-2; 9 positions match TRBD1. The germline CDR1 and CDR2 sequences are SQVTM and ANQGSEA. This CDR3 spans 16 amino acids. V lost 2 bases to trimming and J lost 4 bases; unmatched junction nucleotides: 8. CDR3 in DNA: TGCAGCGTTGAATTTTCGAAACAGGGGGCCACCGGGGAGCTGTTTTTT. It yields the protein CSVEFSKQGATGELFF.

Here the CDR3 reads CASSPPGNGNTIYF. The CDR3 DNA sequence: TGTGCCAGCTCACCACCGGGGAACGGAAACACCATATATTTT. The V gene is TRBV18, the J gene TRBJ1-3; D not resolved. Per the germline V gene, CDR1 is KGHSH and CDR2 is LQKENI. The CDR3 has 14 residues. V shed 0 bases and J shed 4 bases, with 7 bases lying between them.

By share of the sample, this clone is medium-sized. V gene TRBV7-3 combines with J gene TRBJ1-4, with a tentative D call TRBD1 (5 bases). This CDR3 comprises 14 residues. V gave up 6 bases and J gave up 4 bases, with 12 bases separating them. Germline CDR1 and CDR2: SGHTA and FQGTGA. CDR3 bases: TGTGCCAGCAGGGGGCAGGGCGGTAATGAAAAACTGTTTTTT. Residues: CASRGQGGNEKLFF.